The TCR beta chain under discussion was sequenced for a study of metastatic and nonmetastatic thyroid tumors. TCRdb ran MiXCR on the PCR reads. The sample consists of around 30,000 clones, about 20% of them appearing once. Each patient came to thyroid surgery without any prior treatment (of any kind). V was pared by 7 bases and J by 10 bases, with 20 bases between. The germline V gene has CDR1 LNHDA and CDR2 SQIVND (reference sequence). This CDR3 region has 14 residues. The J gene is TRBJ2-1, the V gene TRBV19; D could derive from TRBD1 or TRBD2 (5 bases each). Sample: blood. The TCR sequence derives from a female donor with papillary thyroid cancer or a benign thyroid nodule (not recorded which). Some clones in this sample may be carry-over from other donors' samples. For the CDR3, the DNA is TGTGCCAGTACCCCGGACGGGGCCGGCGACGAGCAGTTCTTC. The encoded protein is CASTPDGAGDEQFF.